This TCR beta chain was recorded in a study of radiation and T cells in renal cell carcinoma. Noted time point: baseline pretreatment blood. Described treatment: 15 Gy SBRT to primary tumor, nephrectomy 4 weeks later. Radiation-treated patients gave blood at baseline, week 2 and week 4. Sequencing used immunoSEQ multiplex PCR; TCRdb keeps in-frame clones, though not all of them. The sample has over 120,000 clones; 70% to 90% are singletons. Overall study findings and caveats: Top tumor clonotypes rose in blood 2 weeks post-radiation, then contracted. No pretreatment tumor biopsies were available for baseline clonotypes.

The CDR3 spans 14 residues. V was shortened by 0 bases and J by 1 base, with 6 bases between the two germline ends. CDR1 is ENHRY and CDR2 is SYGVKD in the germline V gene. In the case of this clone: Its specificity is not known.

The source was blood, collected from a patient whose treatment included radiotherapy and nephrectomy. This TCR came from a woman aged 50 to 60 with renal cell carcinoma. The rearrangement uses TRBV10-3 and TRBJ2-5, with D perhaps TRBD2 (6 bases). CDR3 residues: CAISESGGQETQYF. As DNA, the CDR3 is TGTGCCATCAGTGAGTCCGGGGGCCAAGAGACCCAGTACTTC.